The entry below gives a single TCR beta chain sequence along with its context. The data belong to a study of cytomegalovirus exposure and HLA in healthy donors. The PCR employed 60 Vbeta primers together with 13 Jbeta primers. Sequencing used immunoSEQ multiplex PCR; TCRdb keeps in-frame clones, though not all of them. The sample carries about 140,000 clones, roughly 80% recorded once. The CDR3 runs 15 residues. Germline CDR1 reads MNHNY; CDR2 reads SVGAGI (reference sequence). J gave up 1 base and V 6 bases, and 8 bases lay outside the gene matches. The receptor's source is a man between 18 and 35 years old in good health and CMV-seronegative. The J gene is TRBJ2-7, the V gene TRBV6-6; 8 nucleotides line up with TRBD1. What was sequenced was PBMCs. The CDR3 coding sequence is TGTGCCAGCAGCCCACGGGACAGGCTGTCCTACGAGCAGTACTTC. This encodes CASSPRDRLSYEQYF.